The 27 T cell receptor beta chains given below trace back to one sample, sequenced in a study of immune characterization of retroperitoneal liposarcoma. A single record per CDR3 protein comes from TCRdb applying MiXCR to the PCR reads. The repertoire holds some 1,000 distinct CDR3 sequences, with around a fifth as singletons. Sequencing input: tumor tissue. These TCRs come from a male donor with retroperitoneal liposarcoma.

This clonotype is termed medium-sized. The V call is TRBV10-3, the J call TRBJ2-3, with a possible D match to TRBD1 (5 bases). Trimming shortened V by 2 bases and J by 5 bases, and 20 bases separated the two germline ends. The CDR3 is 17 residues long. The germline V gene encodes CDR1 ENHRY and CDR2 SYGVKD. In nucleotides, the CDR3 is TGTGCCATCAGTGAGCGCTCACTTAAGGATACAGGAGATACGCAGTATTTT. Encoded protein: CAISERSLKDTGDTQYF.

This clonotype qualifies as medium-sized. The chain has TRBV6-1 and TRBJ2-1, with D perhaps TRBD2 (5 bases). The CDR3 has 13 residues. Trimming removed 7 bases at V and 10 bases at J, with 17 bases between. Per germline, CDR1 MNHNS and CDR2 SASEGT. The chain's CDR3 is CASKSASKREQFF. The CDR3 region has the DNA TGTGCCAGCAAAAGCGCCTCTAAGCGGGAGCAGTTCTTC.

This clonotype is deemed medium-sized. The chain links TRBV6-6 to TRBJ2-1; D possibly corresponds to TRBD2 (6 bases). Looked up from germline, CDR1 is MNHNY and CDR2 is SVGAGI (reference sequence). The CDR3 is 17 residues long. V was trimmed by 5 bases and J by 13 bases, leaving 30 bases between them. The CDR3 nucleotides read TGTGCCAGCAGTCTGGATGGAGGGGCCCTCTCCCAAGAGACCCAGTTCTTC. The encoded protein is CASSLDGGALSQETQFF.

This clonotype is medium-sized by share. V and J are TRBV7-3 and TRBJ2-1; TRBD2 might be the D (6 bases). TRBJ2-7 explains the end of the DNA better; the J call may be wrong. Germline CDR1 and CDR2: SGHTA and FQGTGA. The CDR3 has 16 residues. CDR3 in DNA: TGTGCCAGCAGCTCCCCCCCCCCTAGCGCCTCCTACGAGCAGTACTTC. It translates to CASSSPPPSASYEQYF.

Relative to its sample, this clonotype is large (0.1 to 1%). This chain links TRBV6-1 with TRBJ2-1, with D tentatively TRBD1 (6 bases). The ends were cut back, 6 bases at V and 7 bases at J, with 19 bases in the middle. This CDR3 comprises 15 residues. CDR1 and CDR2 (germline): MNHNS, SASEGT. The CDR3 loop is CASRVDRSVSNEQFF. In DNA, the CDR3 is TGTGCCAGCAGGGTGGACAGATCTGTTTCAAATGAGCAGTTCTTC.

The V and J genes are TRBV7-2 and TRBJ2-3; no definite D call. CDR1 and CDR2 from the germline V gene are SGHTA and FQGNSA. This CDR3 has 13 amino acids. Trimming left V 1 base short and J 4 bases short, with 6 bases between. The CDR3 nucleotides are TGTGCCAGCAGCTTAGTATTCGCAGATACGCAGTATTTT. Residues: CASSLVFADTQYF.

By proportion, this clonotype is medium-sized. A single base separates this from a much larger clone, so it may be a read error. CDR3 bases: TGTGCCAGCAGTTGGGGGGACAGGGAGTCTGAGACCCAGTTCTTC. This gives the protein CASSWGDRESETQFF. This chain joins TRBV12-3 or TRBV12-4 and TRBJ2-1; 9 nucleotides line up with TRBD1. V shed 4 bases, J shed 13 bases, and the junction held 14 bases outside the gene matches. The CDR3 is 15 amino acids.

The sample holds a few counts of this clonotype. This chain connects TRBV10-3 to TRBJ2-1; no definite D call. With the DNA end fitting TRBJ2-7 better, the J assignment may be wrong. Germline V lookup: CDR1 ENHRY, CDR2 SYGVKD. There are 17 residues in the CDR3. CDR3 sequence (DNA): TGTGCCATCAGTGAGCTCTCGGCACAGTCTCCATCCTACGAGCAGTACTTC. Translated, it gives CAISELSAQSPSYEQYF.

A few counts support this clonotype. The chain carries TRBV27 and TRBJ2-5; no firm D call. Germline CDR1 MNHEY, CDR2 SMNVEV (reference sequence). Trimming removed 3 bases at V and 2 bases at J, with 7 bases between. The CDR3 consists of 13 residues. The CDR3, as DNA: TGTGCCAGCAGTTTGGTAGGGCAAGAGACCCAGTACTTC. This translates into CASSLVGQETQYF.

This clonotype was seen once. The chain is built from TRBV27 and TRBJ2-1; D tentatively reads TRBD1 or TRBD2 (5 bases each). The J call could be wrong; TRBJ2-7 is a better fit for the DNA end. The CDR3 is 16 amino acids. The germline V gene has CDR1 MNHEY and CDR2 SMNVEV (reference sequence). The CDR3 coding sequence is TGTGCCAGCAGTATCCCGGGACGGGGCTCCTACAATGAGCAGTACTTC. Translating gives CASSIPGRGSYNEQYF.

This clonotype is classed as medium-sized (0.01 to 0.1%). J is TRBJ2-1 and V is TRBV6-1; TRBD2 agrees at 10 bases. The J call could be wrong; TRBJ2-7 is a better fit for the DNA end. CDR1 and CDR2 from the germline V gene are MNHNS and SASEGT. This CDR3 contains 12 residues. CDR3 region: CASEREGYEQYF. The CDR3 nucleotides are TGTGCCAGCGAGCGGGAGGGGTACGAGCAGTACTTC.

By proportion, this clonotype is large. This chain joins TRBV6-1 and TRBJ2-5; TRBD1 matches at 7 bases. This CDR3 comprises 16 residues. Germline V gene lookup returns CDR1 MNHNS and CDR2 SASEGT. The J segment lost 5 bases and the V segment lost 6 bases, leaving 15 bases of the junction unmatched. Here the CDR3 reads CASRQGVTQQTETQYF. In DNA, the CDR3 is TGTGCCAGCAGGCAGGGGGTGACCCAGCAGACGGAGACCCAGTACTTC.

In this sample, this clonotype is large. The genes are TRBV6-1 and TRBJ2-4, with 7 bases aligning to TRBD2. This CDR3 is 14 amino acids long. V lost 5 bases, J lost 0 bases, and 1 base stayed unmatched. CDR1 and CDR2 from the germline V gene are MNHNS and SASEGT. Written as DNA, the CDR3 is TGTGCCAGCAGTAGCGGGATAGCCAAAAACATTCAGTACTTC. Amino acid sequence: CASSSGIAKNIQYF.

The rearrangement uses TRBV6-1 and TRBJ2-3; TRBD2 matches 12 bases. The V gene's germline CDR1 is MNHNS and CDR2 SASEGT. Losses at the gene ends were 8 bases for V and 6 bases for J; bases not matched to a gene: 9. The CDR3 is made up of 15 amino acids. The CDR3 region is CASGEGLAGPDTQYF. DNA of the CDR3: TGTGCCAGCGGGGAGGGACTAGCGGGCCCCGATACGCAGTATTTT.

This clonotype is deemed medium-sized. The V gene is TRBV6-6, the J gene TRBJ2-1, with 10 positions matching TRBD2. V lost 0 bases, J lost 8 bases, and 4 bases stayed unmatched. The CDR3 has 15 residues. Germline CDR1 MNHNY, CDR2 SVGAGI (reference sequence). The DNA for the CDR3 is TGTGCCAGCAGTTACTCCAGCGGGGGGGCCCATGAGCAGTTCTTC. It codes for CASSYSSGGAHEQFF.

This clonotype is categorized as medium-sized. The J gene is TRBJ2-4, the V gene TRBV12-3 or TRBV12-4, with D unresolved. This CDR3 has 13 amino acids. V was cut by 5 bases and J by 13 bases, with 18 bases left in between. This CDR3 is CASSPSRVREQYF. CDR3 in DNA: TGTGCCAGCAGTCCCTCTAGGGTTCGTGAGCAGTACTTC.

This chain connects TRBV4-1 to TRBJ2-1; TRBD2 aligns across 15 bases. The J call could be wrong; TRBJ2-7 is a better fit for the DNA end. Germline assignment: CDR1 MGHRA and CDR2 YSYEKL. The CDR3 sequence is 21 residues long. CDR3 sequence (DNA): TGCGCCAGCAGCCAAGTAGGCGGACTAGCGGGAGGGAGTAGCTCCTACAATGAGCAGTACTTC. Its translation is CASSQVGGLAGGSSSYNEQYF.

This clonotype is termed large. The V and J genes are TRBV7-6 and TRBJ2-5; possible D gene TRBD1, 5 bases. This CDR3 spans 13 amino acids. Between the trimmed V and J ends, which lost 6 bases and 3 bases, there was a span of 11 bases. The germline CDR1 and CDR2 sequences are SGHVS and FNYEAQ. The CDR3 region is CASRPDREETQYF. The CDR3 DNA reads as TGTGCCAGCAGGCCAGACAGAGAAGAGACCCAGTACTTC.

By share, this clonotype counts as medium-sized. Possible read error: a much larger clone is one base away. This sequence joins TRBV6-1 and TRBJ2-1; D possibly corresponds to TRBD1 (6 bases). Germline CDR1 MNHNS, CDR2 SASEGT. V gave up 6 bases and J gave up 10 bases, with 25 bases separating them. The CDR3 runs to 16 residues. The CDR3 nucleotides read TGTGCCAGCAGCCTCCGGACAGCGACCATCCTGAACGAGCAGTTCTTC. Protein sequence: CASSLRTATILNEQFF.

The rearrangement joins TRBV6-6 to TRBJ2-1; D ambiguous. Trimming shortened V by 0 bases and J by 1 base, and 7 bases separated the two germline ends. This CDR3 has 15 residues. From germline, CDR1 is MNHNY and CDR2 SVGAGI (reference sequence). The CDR3 spells CASSYSLLSYNEQFF. For the CDR3, the DNA is TGTGCCAGCAGTTACTCGCTCCTTTCCTACAATGAGCAGTTCTTC.

This clonotype is medium-sized. CDR3 region: CASSLMSGGYNEQFF. CDR3 bases: TGTGCCAGCAGCTTAATGAGCGGGGGGTACAATGAGCAGTTCTTC. The chain employs TRBV7-2 and TRBJ2-1, with TRBD2 identical over 9 bases. CDR1 and CDR2 from the germline V gene are SGHTA and FQGNSA. The CDR3 length is 15 residues. After removal of 2 bases from V and 4 bases from J, the junction contained 3 bases not matched to a gene.

This clonotype is medium-sized. V and J are TRBV12-5 and TRBJ2-5; unclear D gene. This CDR3 region has 15 residues. Per germline, CDR1 LGHNT and CDR2 FRNRAP. Trimming cost V 4 bases and J 5 bases, with 17 bases left between them. This CDR3 reads CASGSNVSLTETQYF. Written as DNA, the CDR3 is TGTGCTAGTGGTTCCAACGTGAGCTTGACGGAGACCCAGTACTTC.

The V and J genes are TRBV11-3 and TRBJ2-5; TRBD2 aligns across 7 bases. The CDR3 is made up of 16 amino acids. Looked up from germline, CDR1 is SGHNT and CDR2 is YENEEA. Germline trimming cut 0 bases from V and 11 bases from J; bases unmatched to any gene: 15. CDR3 in amino acids: CASSLEQVAGYNEQYF. The CDR3 DNA sequence: TGTGCCAGCAGCTTAGAACAGGTAGCGGGCTACAATGAGCAGTACTTC.

The chain joins TRBV6-6 to TRBJ2-3; D is perhaps TRBD1 (6 bases). The DNA end favors TRBJ2-1, so the J call may be wrong. There are 13 residues in the CDR3. The germline CDR1 and CDR2 sequences are MNHNY and SVGAGI (reference sequence). Here the CDR3 reads CASSYRRGYEQFF. CDR3 nucleotide sequence: TGTGCCAGCAGTTACCGCAGGGGCTACGAGCAGTTCTTC.

This clonotype is medium-sized within its sample. V usage is TRBV6-1 and J usage is TRBJ2-1; 12 nucleotides line up with TRBD2. The V and J ends lost 6 bases and 6 bases, in that order; junction bases with no gene match: 3. The CDR3 is made up of 14 amino acids. Per the germline V gene, CDR1 is MNHNS and CDR2 is SASEGT. In DNA form, the CDR3 reads TGTGCCAGCAGCGGACTAGCGGGGCTCAATGAGCAGTTCTTC. This gives the protein CASSGLAGLNEQFF.

This clonotype is medium-sized (0.01 to 0.1%) by share. This clone may be a read error of a much larger clone one base away. The J gene is TRBJ2-1, the V gene TRBV7-2; 9 positions agree with TRBD2. The assigned J gene may be wrong: the sequence end matches TRBJ2-7 better. Germline V lookup: CDR1 SGHTA, CDR2 FQGNSA. CDR3 length equals 14 residues. The CDR3 sequence is CASSFSGGSHEQYF. As DNA, the CDR3 is TGTGCCAGCAGCTTTAGCGGGGGATCCCACGAGCAGTACTTC.

This clonotype is large within its sample. The CDR3 region has the DNA TGCGCCAGCAGTGAGGGACACTCCTACGAGCAGTACTTC. Amino acids: CASSEGHSYEQYF. V usage is TRBV10-1 and J usage is TRBJ2-1; D possibly corresponds to TRBD1 (5 bases). The J call could be wrong; TRBJ2-7 is a better fit for the DNA end. The CDR3 runs 13 residues. The V gene's germline CDR1 is WNHNN and CDR2 SYGVQD (reference sequence).